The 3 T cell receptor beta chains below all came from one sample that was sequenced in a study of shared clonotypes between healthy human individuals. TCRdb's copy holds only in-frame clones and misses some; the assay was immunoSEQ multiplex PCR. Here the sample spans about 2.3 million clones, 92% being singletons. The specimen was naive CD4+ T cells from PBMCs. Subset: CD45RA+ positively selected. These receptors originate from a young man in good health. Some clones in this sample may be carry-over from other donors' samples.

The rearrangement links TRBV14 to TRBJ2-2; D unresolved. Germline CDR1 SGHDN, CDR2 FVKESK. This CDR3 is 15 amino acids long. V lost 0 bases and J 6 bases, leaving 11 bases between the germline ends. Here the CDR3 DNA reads TGTGCCAGCAGCCAAGATGGAAAGCCCGCCGGGGAGCTGTTTTTT. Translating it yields CASSQDGKPAGELFF.

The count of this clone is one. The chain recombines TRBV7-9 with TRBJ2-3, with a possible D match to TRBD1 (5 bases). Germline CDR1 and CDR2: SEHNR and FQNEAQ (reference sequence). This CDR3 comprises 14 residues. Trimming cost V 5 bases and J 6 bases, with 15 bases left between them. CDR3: CASSTQGPYDTQYF. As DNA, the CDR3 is TGTGCCAGCAGCACTCAGGGTCCCTACGATACGCAGTATTTT.

The CDR3 bases are TGTGCCAGCAACCGTGTCACAGATACGCAGTATTTT. It specifies CASNRVTDTQYF. V and J are TRBV6-6 and TRBJ2-3; D not certain. The CDR3 contains 12 residues. Trimming took off 7 bases at V and 2 bases at J, with 7 bases between the two ends. From germline, CDR1 is MNHNY and CDR2 SVGAGI (reference sequence).